The sequence of this T cell receptor (beta chain) was determined in a study of blood T cell repertoires in COVID-19 (dated by TCRdb to about 2020). Regarding the complete study: Samples covering the acute and convalescent phases of COVID-19 were provided by collaborators in the United States, Italy and Spain. The prospective study material was composed of cDNA or gDNA derived from T cells, B-cell-depleted T cells, or PBMCs. Deeply sampled blood TCRbeta repertoires from subjects exposed to, actively infected with, or recovered from COVID-19 were included in the dataset. The repertoires were released in a freely available public database meant as a resource for research on the immune response to SARS-CoV-2. Samples came from the ongoing ImmuneRACE study (first 160 participants) plus 1,254 subjects from 6 global collaborators. A de-identified subject ID, COVID-19 status, age in years and sex were almost always included in the sample metadata. HLA class I and class II types, where available, came from metadata supplied by the sample provider rather than from assay-based typing. Study-wide conclusions, independent of this receptor: Clinical and demographic metadata were provided uncurated, with the amount varying by source and participant.

TCRbeta CDR3 regions were amplified from genomic DNA by means of the immunoSEQ Assay, a bias-controlled multiplex PCR. As for the original processing: The number of nucleated cells in each sample was estimated from the amplification of reference gene primers within the assay. To quantify the absolute abundance of each unique TCRbeta CDR3 rearrangement, sequence reads were collapsed and filtered. For each sample, productive Simpson clonality was calculated by taking the square root of Simpson's diversity index across productive rearrangements. Not all clones reach the TCRdb copy of this immuneACCESS table, which keeps in-frame sequences only. Checked studies attribute under half of the gap to unresolved V genes and leave the rest unexplained. V and J calls plus clone size are reproduced from that table; the DNA served to infer D and trimming. Across this sample there are over 55,000 clones, with about nine tenths seen only once. The top ten constitute approximately 2.5% of the sample.

Each collaborating institution followed its own protocols to collect whole blood in K2EDTA tubes. For TCRbeta analysis, collaborator samples were shipped as frozen whole blood, as isolated PBMCs, or as DNA extracted from either sample type. The CDR3 covers 11 residues, taking in both the cysteine and the phenylalanine. The read is trimmed to its CDR3 DNA, 33 bases read in frame from base 1. A distance of 4 bases separates the germline ends of V and J, which lose 4 bases and 5 bases respectively. As encoded in the germline V gene, CDR1 is SNHLY while CDR2 is FYNNEI. Remarks on this clone: The target of this receptor is not known. No base qualities exist here, and no much larger clone lies one base off it.

The sequenced sample was peripheral blood. This TCR was sampled from a man in his sixties with acute or convalescent COVID-19. The rearranged chain carries TRBV2 and TRBJ2-3; the D gene remains uncertain. The sequence in DNA is TGTGCCAGCAGTGGCGGAGATACGCAGTATTTT. Its amino acids are CASSGGDTQYF. With all but the CDR3 taken from the reference TRBV2 and TRBJ2-3 genes, the full variable domain is: EPEVTQTPSHQVTQMGQEVILRCVPISNHLYFYWYRQILGQKVEFLVSFYNNEISEKSEIFDDQFSVERPDGSNFTLKIRSTKLEDSAMYFCASSGGDTQYFGPGTRLTVL.